A single sample is the source of the 13 T cell receptor beta chains below, sequenced in a study of T cell repertoires in cytomegalovirus infection (dated by TCRdb to the late 2010s). The sequencer was an Illumina HiSeq 1500. TCRdb trimmed public reads at Q25 via fastp, called clones via MiXCR and kept in-frame beta chains. Every distinct CDR3 protein forms one entry, paired with its most common genes and DNA. The table for this sample lists approximately 700,000 distinct CDR3 sequences; roughly 36% of them were counted only once. Of the sample, 2.5% to 3.5% is held by the ten largest clones. The sample was PBMCs. These receptors came from a human donor in good health (CMV status not recorded). Some clones in this sample may be carry-over from other donors' samples.

The chain carries TRBV2 and TRBJ1-6; the D is unclear. The CDR3 is made up of 16 amino acids. The germline CDR1 and CDR2 sequences are SNHLY and FYNNEI. Trimming took 8 bases from V and 1 from J, leaving 15 bases between them. This CDR3 is CASVDDGGSYNSPLHF. The CDR3 nucleotides read TGTGCCAGCGTCGACGACGGAGGTTCCTATAATTCACCCCTCCACTTT. Full variable domain (outside the CDR3, taken from reference TRBV2 and TRBJ1-6): EPEVTQTPSHQVTQMGQEVILRCVPISNHLYFYWYRQILGQKVEFLVSFYNNEISEKSEIFDDQFSVERPDGSNFTLKIRSTKLEDSAMYFCASVDDGGSYNSPLHFGNGTRLTVT.

In its sample, this clonotype was seen a few times. The CDR3 bases are TGTGCCAGCAGCTACTATAGCGGGAGAGGCACCGGGGAGCTGTTTTTT. Translated, it gives CASSYYSGRGTGELFF. The V call is TRBV7-8, the J call TRBJ2-2, with 9 bases aligning to TRBD2. The CDR3 is 16 amino acids. J gave up 4 bases and V 4 bases, and 7 bases lay outside the gene matches. Germline CDR1 and CDR2: SGHVS and FQNEAQ.

The gene calls are TRBV10-2 and TRBJ1-5; D unclear. The germline CDR1 and CDR2 sequences are WSHSY and SAAADI. The V gene lost 4 bases and the J gene lost 4 bases, with 5 bases spanning the gap. The CDR3 loop spans 12 amino acids. The CDR3, as DNA: TGCGCCAGCAGTGGATGGAATCAGCCCCAGCATTTT. It yields the protein CASSGWNQPQHF.

The table lists this clonotype with many counts. The rearrangement links TRBV20-1 to TRBJ1-2; D gene ambiguous. Germline V gives CDR1 DFQATT, CDR2 SNEGSKA (reference sequence). V lost 3 bases to trimming and J lost 3 bases, with 8 bases between them. The CDR3 extends over 12 amino acids. CDR3 sequence (DNA): TGCAGTGCTAGCCCCAACCACTATGGCTACACCTTC. Protein product: CSASPNHYGYTF.

In this sample, this clonotype turned up a few times. The rearrangement uses TRBV5-5 and TRBJ2-3; D is possibly TRBD2 (6 bases). The length of the CDR3 is 15 residues. Per germline, CDR1 SGHKS and CDR2 YYEKEE (reference sequence). Trimming left V 0 bases short and J 4 bases short, with 12 bases between. CDR3: CASSLVSAGPDTQYF. CDR3 sequence (DNA): TGTGCCAGCAGCTTGGTTTCGGCGGGACCAGATACGCAGTATTTT.

This clonotype was detected a few times. V is TRBV28 and J is TRBJ2-2, with TRBD1 identical over 8 bases. Germline CDR1 is MDHEN and CDR2 is SYDVKM. The trim removed 5 bases at V and 3 bases at J, leaving 11 bases unmatched. This CDR3 region has 17 residues. The DNA of the CDR3 is TGTGCCAGCAGTCGCACCAGGGGGCTAATTGACACCGGGGAGCTGTTTTTT. This encodes CASSRTRGLIDTGELFF.

J is TRBJ2-1 and V is TRBV10-3; TRBD1 or TRBD2 may be the D gene (7 bases each). The V end was cut by 4 bases, the J end by 6 bases, with 19 bases between. This CDR3 comprises 16 residues. CDR1 is ENHRY, CDR2 SYGVKD, per germline. The chain's CDR3 is CAISARQGSGGNEQFF. The CDR3 region has the DNA TGTGCCATCAGTGCCCGACAGGGATCGGGAGGCAATGAGCAGTTCTTC.

This clonotype was seen a handful of times. The chain employs TRBV6-1 and TRBJ1-6; D perhaps matches TRBD1 (5 bases). Trimming took 7 bases from V and 8 from J, leaving 12 bases between them. The CDR3 runs to 13 residues. CDR1 is MNHNS, CDR2 SASEGT, per germline. CDR3 protein: CASTPLTDSPLHF. The CDR3 bases are TGTGCCAGCACCCCACTGACAGATTCACCCCTCCACTTT.

The chain employs TRBV18 and TRBJ2-3, with D hard to call. This CDR3 has 15 amino acids. Deletions cut 0 bases from V and 7 bases from J, with 14 bases between. The germline gives CDR1 KGHSH, CDR2 LQKENI. The CDR3 DNA follows: TGTGCCAGCTCACCACCGTACGCCTTGGAGTATACGCAGTATTTT. This sequence encodes CASSPPYALEYTQYF.

A few counts support this clonotype. The rearrangement uses TRBV11-1 and TRBJ2-1, with D unresolved. Germline assignment: CDR1 SGHAT and CDR2 FQDESV (reference sequence). The CDR3 is 16 residues long. The V and J ends lost 4 bases and 0 bases respectively, with 13 bases between them. Here the CDR3 DNA reads TGTGCCAGCAGCTATCGAAAGGCGAACTCCTACAATGAGCAGTTCTTC. Translated: CASSYRKANSYNEQFF.

The chain is built from TRBV28 and TRBJ2-7; perhaps D is TRBD1 or TRBD2 (5 bases each). V lost 3 bases and J 6 bases, leaving 12 bases between the germline ends. The CDR3 consists of 13 residues. Germline V gene sequence: CDR1 MDHEN, CDR2 SYDVKM. This CDR3 is CASSLWGWGEQYF. The DNA of the CDR3 is TGTGCCAGCAGTTTGTGGGGGTGGGGCGAGCAGTACTTC.

The rearrangement joins TRBV9 to TRBJ2-7, with TRBD2 identical over 7 bases. The junction had 2 bases not matched to a gene; V was cut back by 2 bases and J by 0 bases. CDR1 and CDR2 from the germline V gene are SGDLS and YYNGEE. The CDR3 is 14 amino acids. The CDR3 sequence is CASSVTSDSYEQYF. The CDR3 DNA reads TGTGCCAGCAGCGTCACTAGCGACTCCTACGAGCAGTACTTC.

V is TRBV4-1 and J is TRBJ1-5; 10 nucleotides agree with TRBD1. The length of the CDR3 is 15 residues. Unmatched junction bases numbered 7, after V lost 4 bases and J lost 7 bases. Germline CDR1 MGHRA, CDR2 YSYEKL. The CDR3 DNA sequence: TGCGCCAGCAGCCGGGACAGGGGATTACCCCAGCCCCAGCATTTT. This sequence encodes CASSRDRGLPQPQHF.